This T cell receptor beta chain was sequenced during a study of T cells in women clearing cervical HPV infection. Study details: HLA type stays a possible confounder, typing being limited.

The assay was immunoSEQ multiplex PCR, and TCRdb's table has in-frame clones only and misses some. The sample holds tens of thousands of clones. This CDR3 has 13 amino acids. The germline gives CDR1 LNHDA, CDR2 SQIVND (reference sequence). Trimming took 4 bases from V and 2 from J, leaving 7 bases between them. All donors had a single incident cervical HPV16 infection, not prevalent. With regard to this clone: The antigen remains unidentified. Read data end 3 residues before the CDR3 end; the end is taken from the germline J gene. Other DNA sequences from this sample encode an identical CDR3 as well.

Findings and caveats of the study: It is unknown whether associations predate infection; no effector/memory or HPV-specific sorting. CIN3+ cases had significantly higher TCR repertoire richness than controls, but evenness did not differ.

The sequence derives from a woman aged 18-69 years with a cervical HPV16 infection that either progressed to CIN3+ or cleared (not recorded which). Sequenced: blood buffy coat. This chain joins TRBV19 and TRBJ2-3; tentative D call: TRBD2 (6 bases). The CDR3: CASSTGDTDTQYF. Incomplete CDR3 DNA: TGTGCCAGTAGTACGGGGGACACAGATACG. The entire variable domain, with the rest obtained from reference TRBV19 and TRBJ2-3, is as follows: DGGITQSPKYLFRKEGQNVTLSCEQNLNHDAMYWYRQDPGQGLRLIYYSQIVNDFQKGDIAEGYSVSREKKESFPLTVTSAQKNPTAFYLCASSTGDTDTQYFGPGTRLTVL.